The rows below give T cell receptor beta chains drawn from one sample of a study of intratumoral heterogeneity in liver cancer. Sequencing was performed with immunoSEQ multiplex PCR; in TCRdb, only in-frame clones are kept and a portion is missing. Here the sample spans just over 20,000 clones, about two thirds being singletons. The sample was tumor-adjacent normal tissue, taken before any cancer treatment. The source is a woman in her 70s with hepatocellular carcinoma. CDR3s include the opening cysteine and the closing phenylalanine or tryptophan. Fields, in order: J gene, D gene, V gene, CDR3 protein, CDR3 DNA. The D gene is left open where the match is weak.

j_gene: TRBJ2-2
d_gene: TRBD1
v_gene: TRBV27
CDR3aa: CASSLGQGIGELFF
CDR3nt: TGTGCCAGCAGTCTGGGACAGGGAATCGGGGAGCTGTTTTTT

j_gene: TRBJ2-7
d_gene: .
v_gene: TRBV7-2
CDR3aa: CASSQLGSYEQYF
CDR3nt: TGTGCCAGCAGCCAACTGGGCTCCTACGAGCAGTACTTC

j_gene: TRBJ2-1
d_gene: .
v_gene: TRBV4-1
CDR3aa: CASSQDLTRYHNEQFF
CDR3nt: TGCGCCAGCAGCCAAGATCTAACTAGATATCACAATGAGCAGTTCTTC

j_gene: TRBJ2-4
d_gene: TRBD2
v_gene: TRBV5-1
CDR3aa: CASSLEAGGTKNIQYF
CDR3nt: TGCGCCAGCAGCTTGGAAGCGGGAGGTACCAAAAACATTCAGTACTTC

j_gene: TRBJ1-5
d_gene: TRBD1
v_gene: TRBV4-1
CDR3aa: CASSKPGTGGRVGNQPQHF
CDR3nt: TGCGCCAGCAGCAAACCCGGGACAGGGGGCCGTGTAGGCAATCAGCCCCAGCATTTT

j_gene: TRBJ1-6
d_gene: .
v_gene: TRBV27
CDR3aa: CASRTTGLISESPLHF
CDR3nt: TGTGCCAGCAGAACCACGGGACTCATCAGTGAGTCACCCCTCCACTTT

j_gene: TRBJ2-7
d_gene: .
v_gene: TRBV28
CDR3aa: CASSTTGYEQYF
CDR3nt: TGTGCCAGCAGCACTACTGGCTACGAGCAGTACTTC

j_gene: TRBJ2-2
d_gene: TRBD1
v_gene: TRBV5-4
CDR3aa: CASSLEVTGGAGELFF
CDR3nt: TGTGCCAGCAGCTTGGAAGTGACAGGGGGTGCCGGGGAGCTGTTTTTT

j_gene: TRBJ1-3
d_gene: TRBD1
v_gene: TRBV2
CDR3aa: CASTGQGTSGNTIYF
CDR3nt: TGTGCCAGCACCGGACAGGGAACCTCTGGAAACACCATATATTTT

j_gene: TRBJ2-3
d_gene: .
v_gene: TRBV7-6
CDR3aa: CASSVYGTDTQYF
CDR3nt: TGTGCCAGCAGCGTCTACGGCACAGATACGCAGTATTTT

j_gene: TRBJ1-4
d_gene: .
v_gene: TRBV30
CDR3aa: CAWSVLLFLADANEKLFF
CDR3nt: TGTGCCTGGAGTGTACTTTTATTCCTGGCAGACGCTAATGAAAAACTGTTTTTT

j_gene: TRBJ2-5
d_gene: .
v_gene: TRBV19
CDR3aa: CASSPPDWRRGTQYF
CDR3nt: TGTGCCAGTAGTCCCCCGGACTGGCGCAGGGGGACCCAGTACTTC

j_gene: TRBJ2-5
d_gene: .
v_gene: TRBV5-6
CDR3aa: CASSLRAGVVETQYF
CDR3nt: TGTGCCAGCAGCTTGCGGGCAGGCGTGGTGGAGACCCAGTACTTC

j_gene: TRBJ2-5
d_gene: TRBD2
v_gene: TRBV11-1
CDR3aa: CASSPTSGSKMETQYF
CDR3nt: TGTGCCAGCAGCCCGACTAGCGGGAGTAAGATGGAGACCCAGTACTTC

j_gene: TRBJ2-7
d_gene: .
v_gene: TRBV27
CDR3aa: CASSFNKPTHEQYF
CDR3nt: TGTGCCAGCAGTTTTAACAAACCTACCCACGAGCAGTACTTC

j_gene: TRBJ2-7
d_gene: TRBD2
v_gene: TRBV28
CDR3aa: CASSQIAGGSYEQYF
CDR3nt: TGTGCCAGCAGTCAGATAGCGGGAGGCTCCTACGAGCAGTACTTC

j_gene: TRBJ1-1
d_gene: .
v_gene: TRBV6-5
CDR3aa: CASRVQGRVAFF
CDR3nt: TGTGCCAGCAGGGTACAAGGACGGGTGGCTTTCTTT

j_gene: TRBJ2-1
d_gene: .
v_gene: TRBV5-1
CDR3aa: CASSLEGVFDEQFF
CDR3nt: TGCGCCAGCAGCTTGGAAGGGGTCTTCGATGAGCAGTTCTTC